These 29 T cell receptor beta chains were sequenced from one sample in a study of identical twins. TCRdb analysed the 5' RACE reads with MiXCR anew, one entry per CDR3 protein. The sample holds some 600,000 distinct CDR3 sequences, under 8.5% seen once. These data are also associated with another study on yellow fever vaccine responses in identical twins.

Sequences were obtained from PBMCs. The source of these receptors is a woman younger than 30 in good health.

The chain employs TRBV3-1 and TRBJ2-2, with 10 bases lining up with TRBD2. Per germline, CDR1 LGHDT and CDR2 YNNKEL (reference sequence). Trimming at V came to 3 bases and at J to 4 bases, leaving 5 bases not matched to a gene. This CDR3 has 16 amino acids. For the CDR3, the DNA is TGTGCCAGCAGCCACTTAGCGGGGGGAAGCACCGGGGAGCTGTTTTTT. Protein product: CASSHLAGGSTGELFF.

At least ten counts were recorded for this clonotype. The chain's CDR3 is CSADGGRATGELFF. Here the CDR3 DNA reads TGCAGCGCCGATGGCGGGAGGGCCACCGGGGAGCTGTTTTTT. The chain recombines TRBV29-1 with TRBJ2-2; 9 positions agree with TRBD2. Unmatched junction bases numbered 7, after V lost 7 bases and J lost 4 bases. In germline, CDR1 is SQVTM, CDR2 ANQGSEA. This CDR3 region has 14 residues.

The table lists this clonotype with a few counts. This chain connects TRBV5-1 to TRBJ2-5; D is undetermined. Germline V lookup: CDR1 SGHRS, CDR2 YFSETQ. The CDR3 spans 17 residues. Trimming stripped 4 bases from V and 7 bases from J, with 26 bases between. Here the CDR3 reads CASSQETRVLSSGTQYF. As DNA, the CDR3 is TGCGCCAGCAGCCAGGAAACCCGGGTCCTCAGTTCGGGGACCCAGTACTTC.

In its sample, this clonotype was seen a few times. The chain links TRBV12-3 or TRBV12-4 to TRBJ2-1; 11 bases are a match to TRBD2. V lost 7 bases and J lost 0; bases outside the gene matches: 11. The CDR3 runs to 18 residues. In nucleotides, the CDR3 is TGTGCCAGCAACCAAAGGGGACTAGCGGCGAGCTCCTACAATGAGCAGTTCTTC. It encodes CASNQRGLAASSYNEQFF.

There are a few counts of this clonotype. The chain carries TRBV6-5 and TRBJ2-1; TRBD2 might be the D (6 bases). Germline CDR1 MNHEY, CDR2 SVGAGI. Trimming took off 7 bases at V and 8 bases at J, with 18 bases between the two ends. CDR3 size: 14 residues. The CDR3 here is CASTSRGRSHEQFF. CDR3 nucleotide sequence: TGTGCCAGCACCTCTCGAGGGAGGTCCCATGAGCAGTTCTTC.

This clonotype came up a few times. J is TRBJ1-5 and V is TRBV10-3; 7 bases are shared with TRBD1. CDR3 length equals 15 residues. V was pared by 0 bases and J by 7 bases, with 6 bases of the junction left unmatched. From germline, CDR1 is ENHRY and CDR2 SYGVKD. The CDR3 loop is CAISESRGGRQPQHF. CDR3 coding DNA: TGTGCCATCAGTGAGTCGAGAGGGGGCAGGCAGCCCCAGCATTTT.

This clonotype was detected a few times. DNA of the CDR3: TGTGCCAGCAGCTTGATGGTCCCAAATCAGCCCCAGCATTTT. Translating it yields CASSLMVPNQPQHF. The chain couples TRBV7-2 to TRBJ1-5; no definite D call. The CDR3 sequence is 14 residues long. Trimming removed 3 bases from V and 4 bases from J, with 10 bases in between. Germline V gene lookup returns CDR1 SGHTA and CDR2 FQGNSA.

A remark on this clonotype: This may be a read error, as it is one base from a much larger clone. J is TRBJ2-5 and V is TRBV5-1, with 7 bases fitting TRBD1. The CDR3 extends over 15 amino acids. Unmatched junction bases numbered 12, after V lost 6 bases and J lost 4 bases. Germline V CDR1 and CDR2: SGHRS, YFSETQ. Here the CDR3 DNA reads TGCGCCAGCACCGAACGGACAGGATTGAGAGAGACCCAGTACTTC. The encoded protein is CASTERTGLRETQYF.

The V and J genes are TRBV7-6 and TRBJ1-1; 7 nucleotides line up with TRBD1. Germline loops: CDR1 SGHVS, CDR2 FNYEAQ. The CDR3 loop spans 15 amino acids. Losses at the gene ends were 5 bases for V and 4 bases for J; bases not matched to a gene: 10. The CDR3 loop is CASSTRQGLGTEAFF. CDR3 DNA: TGTGCCAGCAGCACCCGACAGGGATTGGGCACTGAAGCTTTCTTT.

This clonotype was observed at least ten times. The chain joins TRBV5-5 to TRBJ1-3; D is possibly TRBD1 (6 bases). The V end lost 0 bases, the J end lost 4 bases, and 14 bases lay between the germline ends. The germline gives CDR1 SGHKS, CDR2 YYEKEE (reference sequence). CDR3 length: 16 amino acids. As DNA, the CDR3 is TGTGCCAGCAGCTTGGTTGGAGGGGGTCTCGGAAACACCATATATTTT. It codes for CASSLVGGGLGNTIYF.

The J gene is TRBJ1-2, the V gene TRBV7-2; possible D gene TRBD1, 6 bases. CDR3 length: 13 amino acids. The V and J ends lost 3 bases and 8 bases respectively, with 13 bases between them. Germline CDR1 reads SGHTA; CDR2 reads FQGNSA. The CDR3 is CASSLLRGKGYTF. In nucleotides, the CDR3 is TGTGCCAGCAGCTTGTTGAGGGGGAAAGGCTACACCTTC. Complete variable domain (other parts from reference TRBV7-2 and TRBJ1-2): GAGVSQSPSNKVTEKGKDVELRCDPISGHTALYWYRQSLGQGLEFLIYFQGNSAPDKSGLPSDRFSAERTGGSVSTLTIQRTQQEDSAVYLCASSLLRGKGYTFGSGTRLTVV.

The table lists this clonotype with a few counts. The genes are TRBV27 and TRBJ2-2; possibly TRBD2 for D (6 bases). The V end lost 5 bases, the J end lost 2 bases, and 12 bases lay between the germline ends. Germline-derived CDR1 and CDR2 are MNHEY and SMNVEV (reference sequence). The CDR3 loop spans 15 amino acids. Here the CDR3 DNA reads TGTGCCAGCAGTGGGGGGTCTCCCAACACCGGGGAGCTGTTTTTT. Translation: CASSGGSPNTGELFF.

This rearrangement joins TRBV11-2 to TRBJ2-5; D is unclear. V lost 5 bases and J 5 bases, leaving 18 bases between the germline ends. Germline V gene sequence: CDR1 SGHAT, CDR2 FQNNGV. CDR3 length: 15 residues. CDR3 sequence reads: CASSRSSERSETQYF. CDR3 coding DNA: TGTGCCAGCAGCAGGTCGTCGGAAAGGTCGGAGACCCAGTACTTC. Using reference TRBV11-2 and TRBJ2-5 for the parts outside the CDR3, the full variable domain is EAGVAQSPRYKIIEKRQSVAFWCNPISGHATLYWYQQILGQGPKLLIQFQNNGVVDDSQLPKDRFSAERLKGVDSTLKIQPAKLEDSAVYLCASSRSSERSETQYFGPGTRLLVL.

The CDR3 nucleotides are TGTGCCAGCAGCTCCCGGCGGGGTGGGAATACGCAGTATTTT. As protein: CASSSRRGGNTQYF. The chain is built from TRBV7-2 and TRBJ2-3; tentatively, D is TRBD2 (6 bases). Trimming stripped 4 bases from V and 7 bases from J, with 15 bases between. The CDR3 spans 14 residues. In germline, CDR1 is SGHTA, CDR2 FQGNSA.

This chain joins TRBV20-1 and TRBJ1-1; 8 nucleotides match TRBD1. Trimming cost V 6 bases and J 1 base; bases outside gene matches: 7. The CDR3 loop spans 14 amino acids. Germline V gene lookup returns CDR1 DFQATT and CDR2 SNEGSKA (reference sequence). CDR3 in amino acids: CSAPWTGRNTEAFF. CDR3 in DNA: TGCAGTGCCCCCTGGACAGGGAGGAACACTGAAGCTTTCTTT.

This clonotype has only a few counts. V is TRBV12-3 or TRBV12-4 and J is TRBJ2-1; 10 nucleotides agree with TRBD1. Trimming removed 9 bases from V and 10 bases from J; junction bases left unmatched: 15. The CDR3 length is 15 residues. The CDR3 loop reads CASTDLGTGAAEQFF. The DNA for the CDR3 is TGTGCCAGTACCGACTTGGGGACAGGGGCCGCCGAGCAGTTCTTC.

This clonotype was picked up many times. The rearrangement joins TRBV29-1 to TRBJ2-1; TRBD2 agrees at 9 bases. The germline V gene encodes CDR1 SQVTM and CDR2 ANQGSEA. CDR3 length: 15 residues. The ends lost 4 bases at V and 6 bases at J; junction bases unmatched: 10. In nucleotides, the CDR3 is TGCAGCGTTGGGTTGCGGCTAGCGGGAAGCAATGAGCAGTTCTTC. Encoded protein: CSVGLRLAGSNEQFF.

This sequence joins TRBV12-3 or TRBV12-4 and TRBJ2-2, with D unresolved. The CDR3 covers 12 residues. Trimming cost V 7 bases and J 5 bases, with 8 bases left between them. CDR3 protein: CASNFGTGELFF. DNA for the CDR3: TGTGCCAGCAACTTCGGGACCGGGGAGCTGTTTTTT.

This clonotype was found many times. The chain joins TRBV12-3 or TRBV12-4 to TRBJ2-1, with D maybe TRBD2 (5 bases). This CDR3 comprises 14 residues. V lost 7 bases, J lost 4 bases, and 14 bases lay in between. Written as DNA, the CDR3 is TGTGCCAGCAAACAGACGGAGGCGTACAATGAGCAGTTCTTC. Protein sequence: CASKQTEAYNEQFF.

A few counts support this clonotype. The V call is TRBV6-1, the J call TRBJ2-1; D is possibly TRBD2 (7 bases). V dropped 8 bases and J dropped 5 bases, with 16 bases sitting between them. The CDR3 sequence is 14 residues long. In germline, CDR1 is MNHNS, CDR2 SASEGT. The DNA of the CDR3 is TGTGCCAGCGGGACGGGGGGCACAAACAATGAGCAGTTCTTC. As protein: CASGTGGTNNEQFF.

This chain connects TRBV6-1 to TRBJ1-1; D uncertain. The CDR3 runs to 13 residues. Looked up from germline, CDR1 is MNHNS and CDR2 is SASEGT. V was shortened by 5 bases and J by 1 base, with 8 bases between the two germline ends. The CDR3 DNA reads TGTGCCAGCAGTAGATTCGGGAACACTGAAGCTTTCTTT. Residues: CASSRFGNTEAFF.

The gene calls are TRBV5-1 and TRBJ2-7; perhaps TRBD1 as D (6 bases). V lost 0 bases to trimming and J lost 3 bases, with 16 bases between them. The V gene's germline CDR1 is SGHRS and CDR2 YFSETQ. The length of the CDR3 is 16 residues. CDR3 nucleotides: TGCGCCAGCAGCTTGGGAGTCTTGGACAGAATCTACGAGCAGTACTTC. Encoded protein: CASSLGVLDRIYEQYF.

This clonotype came up many times. This chain uses TRBV10-3 with TRBJ2-7, with TRBD1 as a possible D gene (5 bases). The germline V and J ends were trimmed by 3 bases and 6 bases, with 15 bases remaining between them. Germline V gene lookup returns CDR1 ENHRY and CDR2 SYGVKD. This CDR3 spans 14 amino acids. CDR3 DNA sequence: TGTGCCATCAGTGAAGCAGGGTATTCCGGCGAGCAGTACGTC. Its protein product is CAISEAGYSGEQYV.

The chain couples TRBV5-1 to TRBJ2-1; 13 nucleotides match TRBD2. Germline lookup yields CDR1 SGHRS and CDR2 YFSETQ. The CDR3 runs to 15 residues. Trimming took 4 bases from V and 6 from J; bases not matched to a gene: 4. CDR3 amino acids: CASSVGLAGINEQFF. The CDR3 coding sequence is TGCGCCAGCAGCGTGGGACTAGCGGGGATCAATGAGCAGTTCTTC.

The rearrangement uses TRBV29-1 and TRBJ1-1; the D gene is possibly TRBD1 (5 bases). This CDR3 spans 13 amino acids. Trimming shortened V by 4 bases and J by 3 bases, and 12 bases separated the two germline ends. CDR1 is SQVTM, CDR2 ANQGSEA, per germline. CDR3 region: CSVGRGRYTEAFF. The CDR3 nucleotides read TGCAGCGTTGGAAGGGGAAGGTACACTGAAGCTTTCTTT.

This clonotype was found a few times. The chain has TRBV27 and TRBJ2-3; D may be TRBD1 or TRBD2 (5 bases each). Trimming stripped 5 bases from V and 4 bases from J, with 7 bases between. This CDR3 has 12 residues. CDR1 MNHEY and CDR2 SMNVEV come from the germline V gene (reference sequence). CDR3 protein: CASSTGPDTQYF. The CDR3 nucleotides read TGTGCCAGCAGTACGGGGCCAGATACGCAGTATTTT.

Ten or more counts support this clonotype. The chain joins TRBV5-1 to TRBJ2-7; a weak D match, TRBD2 (6 bases). Trimming removed 0 bases at V and 5 bases at J, with 12 bases between. This CDR3 contains 14 residues. Germline V gene sequence: CDR1 SGHRS, CDR2 YFSETQ. Here the CDR3 DNA reads TGCGCCAGCAGCTTGGAGACTAGTCGGGACGAGCAGTACTTC. As protein: CASSLETSRDEQYF.

This chain uses TRBV6-7 with TRBJ2-1; 8 bases agree with TRBD2. TRBV6-7 belongs to the ORF category, with a function that is uncertain. This CDR3 contains 16 residues. After removal of 4 bases from V and 7 bases from J, the junction contained 12 bases not matched to a gene. This CDR3 is CASSSQTCGRLNEQFF. The CDR3 region has the DNA TGTGCCAGCAGTTCCCAGACGTGCGGGAGGCTAAATGAGCAGTTCTTC.

This clonotype has only a few counts. The V gene is TRBV12-3 or TRBV12-4, the J gene TRBJ1-2, with a tentative D call TRBD1 (5 bases). V was trimmed by 5 bases and J by 3 bases, leaving 13 bases between them. The CDR3 extends over 14 amino acids. CDR3 residues: CASSAGGSHYGYTF. The CDR3 nucleotides are TGTGCCAGCAGTGCGGGGGGGTCCCACTATGGCTACACCTTC.